Following are 31 T cell receptor beta chains from one sample sequenced in a study of shared clonotypes between healthy human individuals. Libraries were prepared by immunoSEQ multiplex PCR; TCRdb keeps only in-frame clonotypes and omits some of them. Of hundreds of thousands of clones listed, around three quarters are singletons. Sequencing used PBMCs. Receptor source: a middle-aged woman in good health. Some clones in this sample may be carry-over from other donors' samples.

The chain recombines TRBV6-4 with TRBJ1-4; weak D call: TRBD1 (6 bases). Per germline, CDR1 MRHNA and CDR2 SNTAGT. This CDR3 spans 12 amino acids. V gave up 4 bases and J gave up 8 bases, with 8 bases separating them. CDR3 DNA: TGTGCCAGCAGTGTAGGGGGAGAAAAACTGTTTTTT. Protein: CASSVGGEKLFF.

This chain joins TRBV7-9 and TRBJ2-1; 7 bases align to TRBD2. Trimming cost V 3 bases and J 10 bases; bases outside gene matches: 6. The CDR3 length is 13 residues. The germline V gene has CDR1 SEHNR and CDR2 FQNEAQ (reference sequence). CDR3 residues: CASSFLSGFEQFF. The CDR3 nucleotides are TGTGCCAGCAGCTTCCTTAGCGGGTTCGAGCAGTTCTTC. Variable domain in full (rest from reference TRBV7-9 and TRBJ2-1): DTGVSQNPRHKITKRGQNVTFRCDPISEHNRLYWYRQTLGQGPEFLTYFQNEAQLEKSRLLSDRFSAERPKGSFSTLEIQRTEQGDSAMYLCASSFLSGFEQFFGPGTRLTVL.

The chain joins TRBV7-6 to TRBJ1-4, with a possible D match to TRBD1 (5 bases). The CDR3 sequence is 13 residues long. Germline V gives CDR1 SGHVS, CDR2 FNYEAQ. Trimming pared 5 bases from V and 8 bases from J, leaving 12 bases between. The CDR3 nucleotides read TGTGCCAGCAGCCCAGTGGGGGGGGAAAAACTGTTTTTT. Protein sequence: CASSPVGGEKLFF.

This rearrangement joins TRBV9 to TRBJ2-7; TRBD2 matches 7 bases. V was pared by 0 bases and J by 0 bases, with 6 bases of the junction left unmatched. The CDR3 is 16 residues long. Germline loops: CDR1 SGDLS, CDR2 YYNGEE. The DNA of the CDR3 is TGTGCCAGCAGCGTAGCCCCTAGCGGAAACTCCTACGAGCAGTACTTC. This codes for CASSVAPSGNSYEQYF.

On this clone itself: A far larger clone lies a single base away; this is likely a read error. The genes are TRBV29-1 and TRBJ2-7; D possibly uses TRBD1 or TRBD2 (5 bases each). The CDR3 extends over 13 amino acids. From germline, CDR1 is SQVTM and CDR2 ANQGSEA. The ends were cut back, 5 bases at V and 6 bases at J, with 17 bases in the middle. The CDR3 coding sequence is TGCAGCGTTCTGACGCAGGGTGCGGGCGAGCAGTACTTC. Amino acid sequence: CSVLTQGAGEQYF.

This CDR3 is CAWSGLASYEQYF. Here the CDR3 DNA reads TGTGCCTGGAGTGGACTAGCAAGCTACGAGCAGTACTTC. J is TRBJ2-5 and V is TRBV30, with 7 bases matching TRBD2. The assigned J gene may be wrong: the sequence end matches TRBJ2-7 better. CDR1 GTSNPN and CDR2 SVGIG come from the germline V gene (reference sequence). The CDR3 runs 13 residues.

The rearrangement links TRBV5-1 to TRBJ2-1; 10 nucleotides line up with TRBD2. Germline V gives CDR1 SGHRS, CDR2 YFSETQ. This CDR3 comprises 17 residues. Germline trimming cut 3 bases from V and 6 bases from J; bases unmatched to any gene: 12. Written as DNA, the CDR3 is TGCGCCAGCAGCTCGCTATCTAGCGGGAGCGGGGGCAATGAGCAGTTCTTC. Amino acids: CASSSLSSGSGGNEQFF.

A note on this clone: The same CDR3 also results from other DNA sequences found in this sample. The V and J genes are TRBV5-6 and TRBJ2-3; D is unresolved. This CDR3 is built from 12 residues. The V gene lost 0 bases and the J gene lost 4 bases, with 3 bases spanning the gap. Germline V CDR1 and CDR2: SGHDT, YYEEEE. The CDR3 region is CASSLGSDTQYF. The CDR3 DNA sequence: TGTGCCAGCAGCTTGGGATCAGATACGCAGTATTTT. Full variable domain (outside the CDR3, taken from reference TRBV5-6 and TRBJ2-3): DAGVTQSPTHLIKTRGQQVTLRCSPKSGHDTVSWYQQALGQGPQFIFQYYEEEERQRGNFPDRFSGHQFPNYSSELNVNALLLGDSALYLCASSLGSDTQYFGPGTRLTVL.

This chain connects TRBV5-4 to TRBJ2-3, with D maybe TRBD1 (5 bases). Germline values: CDR1 SGHNT, CDR2 YYREEE (reference sequence). Trimming shortened V by 0 bases and J by 4 bases, and 9 bases separated the two germline ends. This CDR3 has 14 amino acids. The CDR3 loop reads CASSLDRLADTQYF. For the CDR3, the DNA is TGTGCCAGCAGCTTGGACAGGCTGGCAGATACGCAGTATTTT.

CDR3 loop: CASSLGSQPDQPQHF. The CDR3, as DNA: TGTGCCAGCAGTTTAGGGTCCCAGCCCGATCAGCCCCAGCATTTT. V and J are TRBV28 and TRBJ1-5; D gene uncertain. There are 15 residues in the CDR3. Per germline, CDR1 MDHEN and CDR2 SYDVKM. The germline V and J ends were trimmed by 2 bases and 5 bases, with 13 bases remaining between them.

The chain couples TRBV18 to TRBJ2-1; no reliable D call. Germline V gene data show CDR1 as KGHSH and CDR2 as LQKENI. The CDR3 is made up of 13 amino acids. The ends were cut back, 2 bases at V and 5 bases at J, with 7 bases in the middle. The CDR3 spells CASSPGLDNEQFF. Here the CDR3 DNA reads TGTGCCAGCTCACCAGGCCTAGACAATGAGCAGTTCTTC. Looking up the rest from reference TRBV18 and TRBJ2-1 gives the full variable domain: NAGVMQNPRHLVRRRGQEARLRCSPMKGHSHVYWYRQLPEEGLKFMVYLQKENIIDESGMPKERFSAEFPKEGPSILRIQQVVRGDSAAYFCASSPGLDNEQFFGPGTRLTVL.

The chain carries TRBV18 and TRBJ1-1, with 7 bases aligning to TRBD1. Unmatched junction bases numbered 6, after V lost 6 bases and J lost 5 bases. This CDR3 has 13 residues. The germline gives CDR1 KGHSH, CDR2 LQKENI. CDR3 region: CASSGTVATEAFF. In DNA form, the CDR3 reads TGTGCCAGCTCGGGGACAGTAGCTACTGAAGCTTTCTTT.

In the case of this clone: This may be a read error: a much more frequent sequence differs by one nucleotide. Other nucleotide sequences from this sample produce the same CDR3. CDR3 amino acids: CASSLGGQYNSPLHF. CDR3 coding DNA: TGCGCCAGCAGCTTGGGGGGACAGTATAATTCACCCCTCCACTTT. The chain combines TRBV5-4 with TRBJ1-6; TRBD1 agrees at 7 bases. Germline loops: CDR1 SGHNT, CDR2 YYREEE (reference sequence). The CDR3 has 15 residues.

The chain is built from TRBV5-1 and TRBJ2-4, with 10 bases identical to TRBD2. Germline CDR1 and CDR2: SGHRS and YFSETQ. Trimming took 0 bases from V and 0 from J; bases not matched to a gene: 15. CDR3 length equals 21 residues. The CDR3 spells CASSLDPSPRLAGLAKNIQYF. CDR3 DNA: TGCGCCAGCAGCTTGGACCCAAGCCCCAGACTAGCGGGTCTAGCCAAAAACATTCAGTACTTC. The full variable domain, completed using reference TRBV5-1 and TRBJ2-4, is KAGVTQTPRYLIKTRGQQVTLSCSPISGHRSVSWYQQTPGQGLQFLFEYFSETQRNKGNFPGRFSGRQFSNSRSEMNVSTLELGDSALYLCASSLDPSPRLAGLAKNIQYFGAGTRLSVL.

V and J are TRBV5-4 and TRBJ2-4, with D perhaps matching TRBD2 (6 bases). Germline CDR1 SGHNT, CDR2 YYREEE (reference sequence). This CDR3 is 16 amino acids long. Trimming removed 0 bases from V and 3 bases from J, with 13 bases in between. The DNA for the CDR3 is TGTGCCAGCAGCTTGGGGGCGGGAACGGTCAAAAACATTCAGTACTTC. Its protein product is CASSLGAGTVKNIQYF. The full variable domain, its missing parts supplied by reference TRBV5-4 and TRBJ2-4, is ETGVTQSPTHLIKTRGQQVTLRCSSQSGHNTVSWYQQALGQGPQFIFQYYREEENGRGNFPPRFSGLQFPNYSSELNVNALELDDSALYLCASSLGAGTVKNIQYFGAGTRLSVL.

V gene TRBV7-2 combines with J gene TRBJ2-1; D is ambiguous. Germline-derived CDR1 and CDR2 are SGHTA and FQGNSA. This CDR3 is 11 amino acids long. The ends were cut back, 2 bases at V and 9 bases at J, with 5 bases in the middle. Written as DNA, the CDR3 is TGTGCCAGCAGCTTATTGGGTGAGCAGTTCTTC. Translation: CASSLLGEQFF.

A word on this clone: The junction shows a germline mismatch at one end, possibly a read error. J is TRBJ2-7 and V is TRBV2, with D possibly TRBD1 on 6 matching bases. The germline gives CDR1 SNHLY, CDR2 FYNNEI. This CDR3 comprises 13 residues. CDR3 sequence (DNA): TGTGCCAGTAGTGGGGGCAGCTCCTACGAGCAGTACTTC. It yields the protein CASSGGSSYEQYF.

The chain couples TRBV4-2 to TRBJ1-4; D gene uncertain. V lost 0 bases and J 0 bases, leaving 11 bases between the germline ends. Germline V gives CDR1 LGHNA, CDR2 YNFKEQ. The CDR3 is 17 residues long. CDR3 sequence: CASSQEGLATTNEKLFF. The CDR3 nucleotides are TGTGCCAGCAGCCAAGAAGGGCTGGCTACAACTAATGAAAAACTGTTTTTT.

The sample holds many counts of this clone. The genes are TRBV28 and TRBJ1-5; TRBD1 might be the D (5 bases). Germline loops: CDR1 MDHEN, CDR2 SYDVKM. The CDR3 runs to 14 residues. Trimming took 6 bases from V and 7 from J, leaving 16 bases between them. CDR3 sequence (DNA): TGTGCCAGCAGCAAGGACGGGTCAGGGCAGCCCCAGCATTTT. Encoded protein: CASSKDGSGQPQHF. Full variable domain (remainder filled in from reference TRBV28 and TRBJ1-5): DVKVTQSSRYLVKRTGEKVFLECVQDMDHENMFWYRQDPGLGLRLIYFSYDVKMKEKGDIPEGYSVSREKKERFSLILESASTNQTSMYLCASSKDGSGQPQHFGDGTRLSIL.

To note about this clone: With a far larger clone one base away, a read error is the likely cause. V usage is TRBV7-7 and J usage is TRBJ2-2, with D unclear. The germline CDR1 and CDR2 sequences are SSHAT and FNYEAQ (reference sequence). This CDR3 has 14 residues. CDR3 loop: CVSSLNTNTGELFF. Written as DNA, the CDR3 is TGTGTTAGCAGCTTAAACACAAACACCGGGGAGCTGTTTTTT.

CDR3 nucleotide sequence: TGTGCCAGCAGCCCTTTAGCGGGGTGGAACACCGGGGAGCTGTTTTTT. Amino acid sequence: CASSPLAGWNTGELFF. V gene TRBV7-2 combines with J gene TRBJ2-2; 8 positions match TRBD2. Germline V lookup: CDR1 SGHTA, CDR2 FQGNSA. With V trimmed by 5 bases and J by 1 base, 6 bases remained unmatched. The CDR3 has 16 residues.

The chain carries TRBV10-3 and TRBJ1-2; 8 bases line up with TRBD1. The CDR3 is 16 amino acids. V lost 2 bases to trimming and J lost 3 bases; unmatched junction nucleotides: 8. Germline V lookup: CDR1 ENHRY, CDR2 SYGVKD. The chain's CDR3 is CAISEPPGGADYGYTF. CDR3 in DNA: TGTGCCATCAGTGAGCCCCCAGGGGGCGCGGACTATGGCTACACCTTC.

This clone was picked up a small number of times. This chain connects TRBV30 to TRBJ2-7, with 10 bases lining up with TRBD2. Germline V gene lookup returns CDR1 GTSNPN and CDR2 SVGIG (reference sequence). V was clipped by 4 bases and J by 7 bases; unmatched bases: 7. This CDR3 has 13 residues. For the CDR3, the DNA is TGTGCCTGGACAGCGGGAGGGGTGGGAGAGCAGTACTTC. This gives the protein CAWTAGGVGEQYF.

Details on this clone: Other DNA sequences from this sample encode an identical CDR3 as well. This chain joins TRBV7-2 and TRBJ2-3; D is uncertain. V lost 1 base to trimming and J lost 3 bases, with 5 bases between them. The CDR3 is 13 residues long. Looked up from germline, CDR1 is SGHTA and CDR2 is FQGNSA. CDR3 in amino acids: CASSLVGTDTQYF. The CDR3 DNA sequence: TGTGCCAGCAGCTTAGTCGGAACAGATACGCAGTATTTT.

On this clone: The sample carries other DNA sequences with the same CDR3. The J gene is TRBJ2-3, the V gene TRBV7-3; D is uncertain. V was shortened by 3 bases and J by 1 base, with 5 bases between the two germline ends. Germline V lookup: CDR1 SGHTA, CDR2 FQGTGA. This CDR3 is built from 13 residues. In nucleotides, the CDR3 is TGTGCCAGCAGCTTTAAAGGCACAGATACGCAGTATTTT. Residues: CASSFKGTDTQYF.

This clone came up a few times. V is TRBV12-5 and J is TRBJ2-2; perhaps D is TRBD1 or TRBD2 (5 bases each). Germline CDR1 and CDR2: LGHNT and FRNRAP. CDR3 length: 17 amino acids. V was cut by 0 bases and J by 1 base, with 12 bases left in between. CDR3: CASGLVLGQGNTGELFF. For the CDR3, the DNA is TGTGCTAGTGGTTTGGTACTAGGCCAGGGGAACACCGGGGAGCTGTTTTTT. Combining the CDR3 with reference TRBV12-5 and TRBJ2-2 gives the whole variable domain DARVTQTPRHKVTEMGQEVTMRCQPILGHNTVFWYRQTMMQGLELLAYFRNRAPLDDSGMPKDRFSAEMPDATLATLKIQPSEPRDSAVYFCASGLVLGQGNTGELFFGEGSRLTVL.

The chain has TRBV19 and TRBJ2-6, with TRBD2 as a possible D gene (6 bases). The V and J ends lost 2 bases and 2 bases respectively, with 7 bases between them. The CDR3 spans 15 residues. Looked up from germline, CDR1 is LNHDA and CDR2 is SQIVND (reference sequence). DNA for the CDR3: TGTGCCAGTAGTATAACGGGGGCTGGGGCCAACGTCCTGACTTTC. Protein sequence: CASSITGAGANVLTF.

This chain links TRBV19 with TRBJ1-2; D uncertain. V was shortened by 3 bases and J by 4 bases, with 18 bases between the two germline ends. The CDR3 sequence is 16 residues long. Germline V CDR1 and CDR2: LNHDA, SQIVND (reference sequence). CDR3 in DNA: TGTGCCAGTAGTATGTCAAGGTCCGGGATCGCCTATGGCTACACCTTC. Amino acids: CASSMSRSGIAYGYTF. Complete variable domain (other parts from reference TRBV19 and TRBJ1-2): DGGITQSPKYLFRKEGQNVTLSCEQNLNHDAMYWYRQDPGQGLRLIYYSQIVNDFQKGDIAEGYSVSREKKESFPLTVTSAQKNPTAFYLCASSMSRSGIAYGYTFGSGTRLTVV.

V usage is TRBV28 and J usage is TRBJ2-1; perhaps TRBD2 as D (6 bases). This CDR3 comprises 14 residues. CDR1 is MDHEN and CDR2 is SYDVKM in the germline V gene. Trimming left V 3 bases short and J 7 bases short, with 13 bases between. The CDR3 loop is CASSFGDLGNEQFF. For the CDR3, the DNA is TGTGCCAGCAGTTTCGGGGACTTGGGGAATGAGCAGTTCTTC. Based on the CDR3 plus reference TRBV28 and TRBJ2-1, the full variable domain is DVKVTQSSRYLVKRTGEKVFLECVQDMDHENMFWYRQDPGLGLRLIYFSYDVKMKEKGDIPEGYSVSREKKERFSLILESASTNQTSMYLCASSFGDLGNEQFFGPGTRLTVL.

Comments on this clone: Other DNA sequences of this sample code for an identical CDR3. The V and J genes are TRBV27 and TRBJ1-2, with D hard to call. Germline CDR1 MNHEY, CDR2 SMNVEV (reference sequence). Trimming stripped 3 bases from V and 2 bases from J, with 7 bases between. The CDR3 contains 13 residues. The CDR3 sequence: CASSFQANYGYTF. The CDR3 coding sequence is TGTGCCAGCAGTTTCCAAGCAAACTATGGCTACACCTTC.

The V call is TRBV7-2, the J call TRBJ2-5, with D perhaps being TRBD1 or TRBD2 (5 bases each). CDR3 length: 15 residues. Trimming left V 5 bases short and J 5 bases short, with 18 bases between. Germline-derived CDR1 and CDR2 are SGHTA and FQGNSA. The CDR3 DNA is TGTGCCAGCAGCGCGCTAGCTTCGGGGCGGGAGACCCAGTACTTC. The encoded protein is CASSALASGRETQYF.